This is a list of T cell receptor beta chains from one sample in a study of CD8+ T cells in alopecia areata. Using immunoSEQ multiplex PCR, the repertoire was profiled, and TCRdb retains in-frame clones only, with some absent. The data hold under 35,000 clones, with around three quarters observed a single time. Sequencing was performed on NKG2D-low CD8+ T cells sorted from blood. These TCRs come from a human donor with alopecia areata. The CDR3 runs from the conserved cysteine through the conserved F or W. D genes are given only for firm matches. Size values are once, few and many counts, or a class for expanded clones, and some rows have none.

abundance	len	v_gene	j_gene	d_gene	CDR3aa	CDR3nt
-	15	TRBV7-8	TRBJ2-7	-	CASSTTQGGNYEQYF	TGTGCCAGCAGCACTACCCAGGGCGGAAACTACGAGCAGTACTTC
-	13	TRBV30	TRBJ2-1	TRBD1	CAWTTGVYDEQFF	TGTGCCTGGACGACAGGGGTTTATGATGAGCAGTTCTTC
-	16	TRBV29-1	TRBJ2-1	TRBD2	CSVLGSGRVLYNEQFF	TGCAGCGTATTGGGTAGCGGGAGGGTCCTCTACAATGAGCAGTTCTTC
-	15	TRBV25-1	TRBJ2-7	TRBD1	CASSRQGPSSYEQYF	TGTGCCAGCAGTCGACAGGGGCCAAGCTCCTACGAGCAGTACTTC
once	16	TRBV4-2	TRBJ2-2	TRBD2	CASSLGGGQATGELFF	TGTGCCAGCAGCCTAGGCGGGGGGCAAGCCACCGGGGAGCTGTTTTTT
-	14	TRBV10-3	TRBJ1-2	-	CAISDGQGNYGYTF	TGTGCCATCAGTGATGGTCAGGGGAACTATGGCTACACCTTC
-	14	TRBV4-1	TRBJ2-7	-	CASSPAGQSDEQYF	TGCGCCAGCAGCCCCGCGGGACAATCGGACGAGCAGTACTTC
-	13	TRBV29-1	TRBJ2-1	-	CSVEGGSYNEQFF	TGCAGCGTTGAAGGGGGGTCCTACAATGAGCAGTTCTTC
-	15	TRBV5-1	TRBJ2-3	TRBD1	CASSPGGFNLDTQYF	TGCGCCAGCAGCCCAGGGGGTTTCAATTTGGATACGCAGTATTTT
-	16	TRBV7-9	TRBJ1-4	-	CASSQGGVQGSEKLFF	TGTGCCAGCAGCCAAGGGGGTGTCCAGGGAAGTGAAAAACTGTTTTTT
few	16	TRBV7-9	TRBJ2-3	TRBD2	CASSLVGLAGTDTQYF	TGTGCCAGCAGCTTAGTCGGACTAGCGGGCACAGATACGCAGTATTTT
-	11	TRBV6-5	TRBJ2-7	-	CASTSGGGLYF	TGTGCCAGCACATCCGGGGGTGGTCTGTACTTC
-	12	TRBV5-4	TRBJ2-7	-	CASSTGTYEQYF	TGTGCCAGCAGTACGGGAACCTACGAGCAGTACTTC
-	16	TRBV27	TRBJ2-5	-	CASSPIGGTDQETQYF	TGTGCCAGCAGTCCCATCGGCGGGACTGACCAAGAGACCCAGTACTTC
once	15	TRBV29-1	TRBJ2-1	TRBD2	CSVDGGLAGPNEQFF	TGCAGCGTTGATGGGGGACTAGCGGGTCCCAATGAGCAGTTCTTC
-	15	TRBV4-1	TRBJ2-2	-	CASSQDPASTGELFF	TGCGCCAGCAGCCAAGATCCCGCTAGCACCGGGGAGCTGTTTTTT
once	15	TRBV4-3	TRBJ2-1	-	CASSQETGTYNEQFF	TGCGCCAGCAGCCAAGAGACAGGAACCTACAATGAGCAGTTCTTC
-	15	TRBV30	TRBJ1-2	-	CAWNLGHDRFDGYTF	TGTGCCTGGAATCTGGGACACGACCGGTTTGATGGCTACACCTTC
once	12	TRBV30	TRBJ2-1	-	CAWSEVGNEQFF	TGTGCCTGGAGTGAGGTGGGGAATGAGCAGTTCTTC
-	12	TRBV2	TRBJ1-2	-	CASSETELGYTF	TGTGCCAGCAGTGAAACAGAACTTGGCTACACCTTC
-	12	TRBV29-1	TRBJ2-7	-	CSVEDGGYEQYF	TGCAGCGTTGAAGATGGAGGGTACGAGCAGTACTTC
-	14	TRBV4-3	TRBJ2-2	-	CASSQDLEVGELFF	TGCGCCAGCAGCCAGGACTTAGAAGTCGGGGAGCTGTTTTTT
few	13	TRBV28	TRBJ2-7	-	CASSGITPYEQYF	TGTGCCAGCAGTGGCATCACCCCCTACGAGCAGTACTTC
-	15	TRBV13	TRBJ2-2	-	CASSPPGVGTGELFF	TGTGCCAGCAGCCCTCCGGGGGTTGGGACCGGGGAGCTGTTTTTT
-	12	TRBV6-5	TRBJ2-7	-	CASGLGEYEQYF	TGTGCCAGTGGACTGGGGGAGTACGAGCAGTACTTC
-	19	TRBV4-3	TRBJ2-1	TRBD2	CASSQDGAATSGAYNEQFF	TGCGCCAGCAGCCAAGATGGAGCTGCGACTAGCGGTGCCTACAATGAGCAGTTCTTC
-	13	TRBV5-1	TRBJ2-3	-	CASGSHRTDTQYF	TGCGCCAGCGGATCCCACAGGACAGATACGCAGTATTTT
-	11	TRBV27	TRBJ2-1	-	CASSWGNEQFF	TGTGCCAGCAGTTGGGGGAATGAGCAGTTCTTC
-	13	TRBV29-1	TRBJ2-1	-	CSVDVTGTNEQFF	TGCAGCGTAGACGTTACAGGGACCAATGAGCAGTTCTTC
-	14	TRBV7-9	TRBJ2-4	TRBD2	CASSSTRGRNIQYF	TGTGCCAGCAGCTCCACGCGGGGGAGAAACATTCAGTACTTC
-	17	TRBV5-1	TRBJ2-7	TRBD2	CASSYGLAGMVTYEQYF	TGCGCCAGCAGCTACGGACTAGCGGGGATGGTTACCTACGAGCAGTACTTC
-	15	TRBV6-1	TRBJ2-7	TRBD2	CASSEAGGPSYEQYF	TGTGCCAGCAGTGAAGCGGGAGGGCCCTCCTACGAGCAGTACTTC
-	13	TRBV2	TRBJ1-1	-	CASSEYGNTEAFF	TGTGCCAGCAGTGAATACGGGAACACTGAAGCTTTCTTT
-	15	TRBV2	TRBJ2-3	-	CASSELGASTDTQYF	TGTGCCAGCAGTGAACTGGGGGCAAGCACAGATACGCAGTATTTT
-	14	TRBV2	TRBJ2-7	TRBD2	CASSVTSGFYEQYF	TGTGCCAGCAGCGTGACTAGCGGATTCTACGAGCAGTACTTC
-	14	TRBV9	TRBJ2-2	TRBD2	CASGESGMAGELFF	TGTGCCAGCGGAGAAAGCGGGATGGCCGGGGAGCTGTTTTTT
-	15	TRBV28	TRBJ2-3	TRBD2	CASSGAGRSTDTQYF	TGTGCCAGCAGCGGAGCGGGACGCAGCACAGATACGCAGTATTTT
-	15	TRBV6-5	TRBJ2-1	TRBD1	CASRDRVYSYNEQFF	TGTGCCAGCAGGGACAGGGTCTACTCCTACAATGAGCAGTTCTTC
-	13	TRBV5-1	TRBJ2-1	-	CASSMDSFNEQFF	TGCGCCAGCAGCATGGACAGTTTCAATGAGCAGTTCTTC
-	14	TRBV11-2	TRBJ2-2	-	CASRTGPNTGELFF	TGTGCCAGCAGGACCGGACCGAACACCGGGGAGCTGTTTTTT
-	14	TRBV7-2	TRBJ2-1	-	CASSLLTGPNEQFF	TGTGCCAGCAGCTTACTTACAGGGCCCAATGAGCAGTTCTTC
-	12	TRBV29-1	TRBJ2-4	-	CSVPGPKNIQYF	TGCAGCGTTCCAGGGCCCAAAAACATTCAGTACTTC
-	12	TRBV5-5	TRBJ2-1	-	CASSLWGDEQFF	TGTGCCAGCAGCCTATGGGGAGATGAGCAGTTCTTC
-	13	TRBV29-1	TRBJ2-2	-	CSATTTNTGELFF	TGCAGCGCTACTACGACGAACACCGGGGAGCTGTTTTTT
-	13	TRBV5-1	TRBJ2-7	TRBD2	CASSLLAVNEQYF	TGCGCCAGCAGCTTGCTAGCGGTGAACGAGCAGTACTTC
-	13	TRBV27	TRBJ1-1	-	CASQHPGNTEAFF	TGTGCCAGCCAACATCCGGGGAACACTGAAGCTTTCTTT
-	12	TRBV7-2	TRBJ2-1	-	CASSLGTNEQFF	TGTGCCAGCAGCCTCGGGACCAATGAGCAGTTCTTC
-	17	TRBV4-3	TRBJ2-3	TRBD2	CASSPLTSGDRTDTQYF	TGCGCCAGCAGCCCCCTAACTAGCGGGGACCGCACAGATACGCAGTATTTT
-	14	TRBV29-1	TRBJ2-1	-	CSVVESSSYNEQFF	TGCAGCGTTGTGGAAAGTAGCTCCTACAATGAGCAGTTCTTC
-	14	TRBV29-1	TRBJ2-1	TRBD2	CSATKREGRGEQFF	TGCAGCGCCACCAAGCGGGAGGGCCGCGGTGAGCAGTTCTTC
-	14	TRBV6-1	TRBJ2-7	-	CASSDRDTSYEQYF	TGTGCCAGCAGTGATAGAGACACCAGTTACGAGCAGTACTTC
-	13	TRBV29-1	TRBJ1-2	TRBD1	CSVEREDRVPFSF	TGCAGCGTTGAAAGAGAGGACAGGGTACCTTTCTCCTTC
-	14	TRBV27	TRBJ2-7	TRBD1	CASSWTGFDYEQYF	TGTGCCAGCAGCTGGACAGGGTTCGACTACGAGCAGTACTTC
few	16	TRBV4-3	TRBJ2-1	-	CASSQELGGSYNEQFF	TGCGCCAGCAGCCAAGAACTCGGAGGCTCCTACAATGAGCAGTTCTTC
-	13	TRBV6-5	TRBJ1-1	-	CASSLSLNTEAFF	TGTGCCAGCAGTTTAAGCTTGAACACTGAAGCTTTCTTT
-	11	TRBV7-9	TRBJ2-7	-	CASSRSYEQYF	TGTGCCAGCAGCCGAAGCTACGAGCAGTACTTC
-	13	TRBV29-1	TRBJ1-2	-	CSVEGITNYGYTF	TGCAGCGTTGAAGGTATCACTAACTATGGCTACACCTTC
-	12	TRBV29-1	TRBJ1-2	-	CSVDDGAYGYTF	TGCAGCGTCGACGACGGTGCTTATGGCTACACCTTC
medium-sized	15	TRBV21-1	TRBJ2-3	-	CASHLLGVFTDTQYF	TGTGCCAGCCACCTACTAGGCGTGTTCACAGATACGCAGTATTTT
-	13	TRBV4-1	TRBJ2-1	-	CASSQIRDNEQFF	TGCGCCAGCAGCCAAATCAGGGACAATGAGCAGTTCTTC